The rows below give T cell receptor beta chains drawn from one sample of a study of blood T cells in healthy people across ages. In TCRdb, the 5' RACE reads were re-called with MiXCR into one record per CDR3 protein. This repertoire shows roughly 900,000 distinct CDR3 sequences, around 48% found once; its top ten account for about an eighth. The sequenced material came from blood. The receptors originated from a man aged 30 to 39 in good health. The CDR3 runs from the conserved cysteine through the conserved F or W. The D gene is left open where the match is weak. Size values are once, few and many counts, or a class for expanded clones, and some rows have none.

CDR3nt	CDR3aa	v_gene	j_gene	abundance	d_gene
TGTGCCAGCAGCTCCTACGGGGGCAAAGATACGCAGTATTTT	CASSSYGGKDTQYF	TRBV11-2	TRBJ2-3	once	-
TGTGCCAGCAGTGTATCGGACCGCTACGAGCAGTACTTC	CASSVSDRYEQYF	TRBV12-3/TRBV12-4	TRBJ2-7	-	-
TGTGCCAGCAGCTTAGGGGGGAGGAGGAGCTCCTACGAGCAGTACTTC	CASSLGGRRSSYEQYF	TRBV7-9	TRBJ2-7	few	-
TGCAGTGTCAAAGCGACGGGAGCGGCCACTGAAGCTTTCTTT	CSVKATGAATEAFF	TRBV20-1	TRBJ1-1	-	-
TGCAGCGTTCCCCCTAGCGGGGACTACAATGAGCAGTTCTTC	CSVPPSGDYNEQFF	TRBV29-1	TRBJ2-1	few	TRBD2
TGTGCCAGCAGTTCTTCTCCGATGGCAGGGCGCGTCTACGAGCAGTACTTC	CASSSSPMAGRVYEQYF	TRBV27	TRBJ2-7	-	-
TGTGCCAGCAGCCAAGCAAGGGGCAGCGACTATGGCTACACCTTC	CASSQARGSDYGYTF	TRBV3-1	TRBJ1-2	once	-
TGTGCCACCAGTGACCCTAACCACCGGACAGGGGTTGAGACCCAGTACTTC	CATSDPNHRTGVETQYF	TRBV24-1	TRBJ2-5	-	TRBD1
TGCGCCAGCAGCTTGGATGGGGCACAAGAGACCCAGTACTTC	CASSLDGAQETQYF	TRBV5-1	TRBJ2-5	-	-
TGTGCCAGCTCACCAAGCTCGGGGTACGAGCAGTACTTC	CASSPSSGYEQYF	TRBV18	TRBJ2-7	-	-
TGTGCCAGCAGTTCCGGGGGGGTCGCTAGGAATGAGCAGTTCTTC	CASSSGGVARNEQFF	TRBV27	TRBJ2-1	-	TRBD2
TGTGCCAGCAGCTTACGGGGGCTAAGAGAAGAGACCCAGTACTTC	CASSLRGLREETQYF	TRBV7-2	TRBJ2-5	-	-
TGTGCCAGCAGCCAAAGGGGAGAAGGGGGAGGCCAGTTCTTC	CASSQRGEGGGQFF	TRBV4-2	TRBJ2-1	-	-
TGTGCCAGCCTCGACAGCCTAAACTATGGCTACACCTTC	CASLDSLNYGYTF	TRBV6-6	TRBJ1-2	once	-
TGCGCCAGCAGCCAAGATCGACTAGCGGGGGAGATCTACGAGCAGTACTTC	CASSQDRLAGEIYEQYF	TRBV4-3	TRBJ2-7	-	TRBD2
TGTGCCAGCAGCCGGGACATTGGAATGAGGAATGAGCAGTTCTTC	CASSRDIGMRNEQFF	TRBV28	TRBJ2-1	-	-
TGTGCCAGCAGCTATTGGGCCTTCTACGAGCAGTACTTC	CASSYWAFYEQYF	TRBV7-2	TRBJ2-7	few	-
TGTGCCATCAGTGAGTCGTGGGACAGGGGGCCTGAAAAACTGTTTTTT	CAISESWDRGPEKLFF	TRBV10-3	TRBJ1-4	-	TRBD1
TGTGCCAGCAGTCCGAGGACAGGGCTATCTGAAGCTTTCTTT	CASSPRTGLSEAFF	TRBV28	TRBJ1-1	-	TRBD1
TGTGCCAGCAGCTTAGCGCGCTCCTATAATTCACCCCTCCACTTT	CASSLARSYNSPLHF	TRBV7-2	TRBJ1-6	-	-
TGCAGTGCTAGATTGGCCCAGGGCAATGAGCAGTTCTTC	CSARLAQGNEQFF	TRBV20-1	TRBJ2-1	-	-
TGCGCCAGCAGCCTAGCAAGCGGGTGGGGACGGTATTTT	CASSLASGWGRYF	TRBV4-1	TRBJ2-3	-	-
TGCGCCAGCAGCCAAGAGCTTGTACTAGCGGGGGGAACGCAATATTTT	CASSQELVLAGGTQYF	TRBV4-1	TRBJ2-3	-	TRBD2
TGCGCCAGCAGCCAAGATAGGAGCGGGACCGGGAATACGCAGTATTTT	CASSQDRSGTGNTQYF	TRBV4-3	TRBJ2-3	-	TRBD2
TGCGCCAGCAGCCAAGAAACCGGCCTCAAGGGGGAAAAACTGTTTTTT	CASSQETGLKGEKLFF	TRBV4-1	TRBJ1-4	many	-
TGCAGTGCTAGACGCGGTAGCGGAATGACTAGCACAGATACGCAGTATTTT	CSARRGSGMTSTDTQYF	TRBV20-1	TRBJ2-3	once	-
TGCGCCAGCAGCTTGAACGGGTACCAAGAGACCCAGTACTTC	CASSLNGYQETQYF	TRBV5-1	TRBJ2-5	many	-
TGCAGTGCTAGAGGGCAGGACAATCAGCCCCAGCATTTT	CSARGQDNQPQHF	TRBV20-1	TRBJ1-5	-	-
TGTGCCATCAGTGTAAGACAGGGAGGCTACGAGCAGTACTTC	CAISVRQGGYEQYF	TRBV10-3	TRBJ2-7	-	-
TGCAGCGTGGCCCCTTTAGCGGGATTGGGAGATACGCAGTATTTT	CSVAPLAGLGDTQYF	TRBV29-1	TRBJ2-3	-	TRBD2
TGTGCCAGCAGCGTAGCCCCGGGACAGGGGAACACTGAAGCTTTCTTT	CASSVAPGQGNTEAFF	TRBV9	TRBJ1-1	-	TRBD1
TGTGCCAGCAGTTTGGGTGCGGGTCGGCAAGAGACCCAGTACTTC	CASSLGAGRQETQYF	TRBV5-1	TRBJ2-5	many	-
TGCAGTGCTAGAGATATGACCTCCGGGAATTCACCCCTCCACTTT	CSARDMTSGNSPLHF	TRBV20-1	TRBJ1-6	-	-
TGCAGTGCGGATCGGACTAGTGATACGCAGTATTTT	CSADRTSDTQYF	TRBV20-1	TRBJ2-3	few	TRBD2
TGCGCCAGCGGCTTCGGGGGCGGGCAGCCCCAGCATTTT	CASGFGGGQPQHF	TRBV4-3	TRBJ1-5	few	-
TGCGCCAGCAGGGGACTCTTGGGGTCGGGAGAGACCCAGTACTTC	CASRGLLGSGETQYF	TRBV5-1	TRBJ2-5	-	-
TGTGCCAGCAGCCAAGATAGGGGCCTGGGCACTGAAGCTTTCTTT	CASSQDRGLGTEAFF	TRBV16	TRBJ1-1	-	-
TGTGCCAGCAACCTAGGGGCCAGGAGCTCCTACAATGAGCAGTTCTTC	CASNLGARSSYNEQFF	TRBV6-2/TRBV6-3	TRBJ2-1	-	-
TGTGCCACCAGTGATTCCGGGGGCGCTGAGGAGACCCAGTACTTC	CATSDSGGAEETQYF	TRBV24-1	TRBJ2-5	few	-
TGTGCCAGCAGCCTCTGGGTGGGGTCGGAAGAGACCCAGTACTTC	CASSLWVGSEETQYF	TRBV7-2	TRBJ2-5	few	-
TGTGCCAGCAGGAAACCGGGAGGGGAGACCCAGTACTTC	CASRKPGGETQYF	TRBV6-6	TRBJ2-5	-	TRBD2
TGTGCCAGCAGCGCAATAGCGGGGGGGCGTACAGATACGCAGTATTTT	CASSAIAGGRTDTQYF	TRBV9	TRBJ2-3	few	TRBD2
TGTGCCAGCAGCCCCCACGGGACAGCCTACGAGCAGTACTTC	CASSPHGTAYEQYF	TRBV9	TRBJ2-7	-	TRBD1
TGCAGTGCTAGAGTTGCCCTCGCTAGCGGGGGTCACACAGATACGCAGTATTTT	CSARVALASGGHTDTQYF	TRBV20-1	TRBJ2-3	-	TRBD2
TGTGCCAGCAGCTTAGACACTAGCGGGCTCGGCACAGATACGCAGTATTTT	CASSLDTSGLGTDTQYF	TRBV7-9	TRBJ2-3	few	TRBD2
TGTGCCAGCAATGGAGCGGGGGGGTTCTACAATGAGCAGTTCTTC	CASNGAGGFYNEQFF	TRBV3-1	TRBJ2-1	few	TRBD2
TGCAGTGCTAGAGTTGAGTCAGTGGGGGCCTCACCCCTCCACTTT	CSARVESVGASPLHF	TRBV20-1	TRBJ1-6	-	-
TGCAGCGCTCAAGACAGGGCCGTCTATGGCTACACCTTC	CSAQDRAVYGYTF	TRBV29-1	TRBJ1-2	-	TRBD1
TGTGCCACCCGGCTCTCTGGGGCCAACGTCCTGACTTTC	CATRLSGANVLTF	TRBV6-5	TRBJ2-6	few	-
TGTGCCAGCAGCGTAGCCAGGACGAACACTGAAGCTTTCTTT	CASSVARTNTEAFF	TRBV9	TRBJ1-1	-	-
TGTGCCAGCAGCTTTACTAGAGTTGACACCGGGGAGCTGTTTTTT	CASSFTRVDTGELFF	TRBV7-2	TRBJ2-2	-	-
TGTGCCAGCAGCCAAGGTATTGGGACAGGGGGCGGAGATACGCAGTATTTT	CASSQGIGTGGGDTQYF	TRBV3-1	TRBJ2-3	few	TRBD1
TGTGCCAGCAGTTTATCTCCTAGGATGGAGACCCAGTACTTC	CASSLSPRMETQYF	TRBV28	TRBJ2-5	many	-
TGTGCCAGCAGCCCACTTGAGGGACTAGCTGTTTCGGAGCAGTACTTC	CASSPLEGLAVSEQYF	TRBV7-9	TRBJ2-7	few	TRBD2
TGTGCCAGCTCATCCTCCGGGACAGGGGGCAACGAGCAGTACTTC	CASSSSGTGGNEQYF	TRBV18	TRBJ2-7	few	TRBD1
TGCAGTGCTAGAATGGCAGGGGGGTACTCCTACAATGAGCAGTTCTTC	CSARMAGGYSYNEQFF	TRBV20-1	TRBJ2-1	once	-
TGTGCCAGCAGTTTTGTGGGGGGGATGGGTGGCTACACCTTC	CASSFVGGMGGYTF	TRBV12-3/TRBV12-4	TRBJ1-2	-	-
TGTGCCACGGCCGGGTCGGATGGCTACACCTTC	CATAGSDGYTF	TRBV10-3	TRBJ1-2	-	-
TGTGCCATCAGTGGGGGTTTGGCGGGGGGCCTCGAAGAGACCCAGTACTTC	CAISGGLAGGLEETQYF	TRBV10-3	TRBJ2-5	-	TRBD2
TGCAGTGCCCTCGTCCTTGCAGGCGAGCAGTACTTC	CSALVLAGEQYF	TRBV20-1	TRBJ2-7	once	-